This is a list of T cell receptor beta chains from one sample in a study of blood T cells in healthy people across ages. One entry per CDR3 protein, called by TCRdb with MiXCR from the 5' RACE reads. The repertoire holds approximately 1.5 million distinct CDR3 sequences, with about 35% as singletons. Sequencing input: blood. These receptors came from a woman in her twenties or thirties in good health. CDR3s leave out the opening cysteine and the closing phenylalanine or tryptophan. The order of the fields is J gene, clone size, V gene, CDR3 protein. The size field is filled for only some rows; it gives once, few, many or a size class.

TRBJ2-2 | few | TRBV2 | ASGGPTANTGELF
TRBJ2-3 | - | TRBV5-1 | ASSRDASDTQY
TRBJ1-1 | - | TRBV28 | ASRYDSLITEAF
TRBJ1-3 | - | TRBV9 | ASSVGTSSGGNTIY
TRBJ2-1 | - | TRBV12-3/TRBV12-4 | ASSLGPRDNEQF
TRBJ1-1 | - | TRBV25-1 | ASSEYRGHTEAF
TRBJ1-4 | - | TRBV7-6 | ASSQTKGQGYEKLF
TRBJ1-4 | - | TRBV4-1 | ASSLSDREGRKLF
TRBJ2-7 | - | TRBV20-1 | SARANMGQGEYYEQY
TRBJ1-5 | - | TRBV7-2 | ASSHPGPQH
TRBJ2-3 | - | TRBV15 | ATSTVSDSTDTQY
- | - | TRBV10-3 | AISSPRTAPDSYEQY
TRBJ1-1 | - | TRBV7-9 | ASTLQGTLTEAF
TRBJ1-1 | few | TRBV4-1 | ASSQTVMNTEAF
TRBJ1-5 | - | TRBV4-2 | ASRGSRGRGSKDQPQH
TRBJ2-7 | few | TRBV6-6 | ASSYQSAGGPRGEQY
TRBJ2-3 | many | TRBV27 | ASSSPTLSPDTQY
TRBJ2-7 | - | TRBV7-2 | ASSLGPRTASYEQY
TRBJ1-6 | - | TRBV18 | ASSPRTLRDRDSPLH
TRBJ2-1 | - | TRBV7-9 | ASSLPGHGVF
TRBJ2-5 | - | TRBV9 | ASSAASGETQY
TRBJ1-5 | few | TRBV5-5 | ASSWDDRHNQPQH
TRBJ2-1 | - | TRBV5-1 | ASSQWGPNDNEQF
TRBJ2-3 | many | TRBV29-1 | SVGGGFTDTQY
- | - | TRBV2 | ASSERGRSEQY
TRBJ1-6 | - | TRBV4-2 | ASSQDHLGQTLYSPLH
TRBJ1-5 | - | TRBV27 | ASSPFESGAQPQH
TRBJ2-5 | few | TRBV21-1 | ASSKDTAGGQETQY
TRBJ2-7 | - | TRBV15 | ATSRDRATDYEQY
TRBJ2-7 | - | TRBV5-1 | ASSPGLAGGPPYEQY
TRBJ2-7 | many | TRBV6-6 | ASSYGVSYEQY
TRBJ2-5 | - | TRBV15 | AISRDRILLEGETQY
TRBJ1-5 | few | TRBV29-1 | SVGDLGSNQPQH
TRBJ2-4 | - | TRBV15 | ATRGTKNIQY
TRBJ2-7 | - | TRBV20-1 | SARTTGAPYEQD
TRBJ2-1 | - | TRBV6-6 | ASSSLLGDEQF